This T cell receptor (beta chain) is drawn from a study of beta chain features in type 1 diabetes. General observations from the study: TCRB CDR3s were moderately but significantly shorter in Type 1 diabetes patients in all four CD4+ subsets. Shorter templates might be favored by PCR, equally in patients and controls.

Expressed TCRB transcripts got sequenced, as all isolated RNA was reverse transcribed. Assay: immunoSEQ multiplex PCR; the TCRdb copy retains only in-frame clones and omits some. This table has 860,000 or so clones, roughly a sixth appearing once. CDR3 length equals 18 residues. V was pared by 0 bases and J by 1 base, with 13 bases between. Germline lookup yields CDR1 LNHNV and CDR2 YYDKDF (reference sequence). This clone was observed a few times. Its antigen is still unknown. This clonotype was obtained from a woman between 18 and 29 years old in good health. The chain uses TRBV15 and TRBJ2-6, with a tentative D call TRBD2 (5 bases). The sample consisted of naive CD4+ T cells from blood. The CDR3 region has the DNA TGTGCCACCAGCAGAGATGTCAGGTCGGGGTCTGGGGCCAACGTCCTGACTTTC. It yields the protein CATSRDVRSGSGANVLTF.